This T cell receptor beta chain was recorded in a study of shared clonotypes between healthy human individuals. Study summary: Donors were two women and a few men aged 18 to 49. Each donor's CD8 memory used one plate, CD8 naive two, each CD4 subset three.

Naive CD8 cells comprised CD45RO-negative, CCR7-positively selected cells, excluding terminally differentiated effector memory CD45RA+ cells. The V end lost 1 base, the J end lost 1 base, and 25 bases lay between the germline ends. CDR1 is LGHNA and CDR2 is YSLEER in the germline V gene. The CDR3 consists of 20 residues. Profiled with immunoSEQ multiplex PCR; TCRdb holds only in-frame clones, not every one. The sample contains millions of clones, 85% to 95% of which appear only once. The chain couples TRBV4-3 to TRBJ1-2; the D gene is possibly TRBD1 (5 bases). Specimen: naive CD8+ T cells from PBMCs. This receptor was taken from a man between 18 and 35 years old in good health. Some clones in this sample may be carry-over from other donors' samples. CDR3 amino acids: CASSQGGRRGPEGLNYGYTF. CDR3 DNA: TGCGCCAGCAGCCAAGGGGGAAGGCGGGGCCCAGAGGGACTTAACTATGGCTACACCTTC.